The rows below give T cell receptor beta chains drawn from one sample of a study of Ad26.COV2.S vaccination and SARS-CoV-2 variants. Method: immunoSEQ multiplex PCR; TCRdb's copy keeps in-frame clones and lacks some. In the table there are about 140,000 clones, more than 80% of which are singletons. This specimen was peripheral blood, taken after recovery from COVID-19. The receptors stem from a human donor who had recovered from COVID-19. Each CDR3 is given without its conserved first and last residue. Fields, in order: CDR3 length, V gene, J gene, CDR3 protein.

>10|TRBV11-2|TRBJ2-5
ASADVPETQY
>13|TRBV10-3|TRBJ1-1
AIRKRPKEDTEAF
>12|TRBV11-2|TRBJ2-2
ASNRGGNTGELF
>15|TRBV9|TRBJ2-3
ASSEGGGLTSTDTQY
>12|TRBV5-1|TRBJ1-1
ASSGGATDTEAF
>15|TRBV4-3|TRBJ2-1
ASSQVSGVGFRNEQF
>10|TRBV11-2|TRBJ1-2
ASRGTVNGYT
>11|TRBV18|TRBJ1-5
ASSPGVNQPQH
>15|TRBV7-9|TRBJ2-3
ASSQTGRGGGRDTQY
>15|TRBV4-3|TRBJ2-7
ASSQATSGTGFYEQY
>15|TRBV7-8|TRBJ2-1
ASSLGFLGSSYNEQF
>10|TRBV29-1|TRBJ1-1
SVFGLNTEAF
>14|TRBV4-3|TRBJ2-7
ASSPSLVMYGPEQY
>12|TRBV7-2|TRBJ2-7
ASSFWQGEYEQY
>11|TRBV12-3/TRBV12-4|TRBJ2-3
ASSFTGKDTQY
>10|TRBV7-9|TRBJ1-1
ASTDLNTEAF
>14|TRBV28|TRBJ2-7
ASSSGTGGESYEQY
>11|TRBV10-2|TRBJ1-5
ASSEGNGQPQH
>11|TRBV7-2|TRBJ2-1
ASSFTDHNEQF
>9|TRBV12-3/TRBV12-4|TRBJ1-1
ASSRRLEAF
>14|TRBV7-2|TRBJ2-3
ASTRQVVGATDTQY
>12|TRBV5-1|TRBJ2-7
ASSWDRGSYEQY
>12|TRBV2|TRBJ2-7
ASGDRGRLYEQY
>13|TRBV10-2|TRBJ2-1
ASRTGTGLTGEQF
>10|TRBV19|TRBJ1-5
ASSMGNQPQH
>15|TRBV25-1|TRBJ1-3
ASSEEVGEGVGNTIY
>10|TRBV12-5|TRBJ1-2
ASGSDFYGYT
>17|TRBV7-8|TRBJ2-1
ASSPRQLAGGSSYNEQF
>10|TRBV7-9|TRBJ1-5
ASSLEHQPQH
>11|TRBV2|TRBJ2-7
ASSAGGSYEQY
>11|TRBV29-1|TRBJ2-2
SVDGANTGELF
>11|TRBV7-2|TRBJ1-3
ASARASGNTIY
>11|TRBV6-5|TRBJ2-7
ASSFRRNYEQY
>12|TRBV5-1|TRBJ1-2
ASSFTGQNYGYT
>12|TRBV10-1|TRBJ2-2
ASSEGTATGELF